This TCR beta chain was observed in a study of Tregs in tolerant kidney transplant recipients. The V and J ends lost 3 bases and 1 base, in that order; junction bases with no gene match: 2. Looked up from germline, CDR1 is LNHDA and CDR2 is SQIVND (reference sequence). This CDR3 region has 15 residues. Generated by immunoSEQ multiplex PCR, the TCRdb table keeps only in-frame clones and is missing some. The profile shows 45,000 or so clones, roughly 87% of them singletons. The nonmyeloablative bone marrow transplants came from related graft donors, with transient mixed chimerism. The sample here was CD8+ T cells from blood (PBMCs), taken 12 months after the transplant. The chain carries TRBV19 and TRBJ2-2; 7 bases line up with TRBD2. This sequence was found in a human patient who received a combined kidney and bone marrow transplant. Some T cells may be transferred from the graft donor. CDR3 sequence reads: CASSIAGVNTGELFF. As DNA, the CDR3 is TGTGCCAGTAGTATCGCGGGAGTGAACACCGGGGAGCTGTTTTTT.